These 16 T cell receptor beta chains share one sample of origin, sequenced in a study of blood T cells in healthy people across ages. For the second PCR, which ran for about 6 to 12 cycles, a sample-barcoded 5' primer and a J-beta primer mix were used. MiXCR, applied by TCRdb to the 5' RACE reads, yields one record per CDR3 protein. The table shows over 1,300,000 distinct CDR3 sequences, with around 59% occurring only once. Material: blood. Receptors originate from a man between 18 and 35 years old in good health.

V and J are TRBV29-1 and TRBJ1-1; D is perhaps TRBD1 (6 bases). V was clipped by 8 bases and J by 0 bases, with 10 bases between them. The germline gives CDR1 SQVTM, CDR2 ANQGSEA. This CDR3 is built from 12 residues. The CDR3 DNA follows: TGCAGCACCGGACAGATGAACACTGAAGCTTTCTTT. As protein: CSTGQMNTEAFF.

The genes are TRBV29-1 and TRBJ1-1; maybe TRBD1 (5 bases). Germline CDR1 is SQVTM and CDR2 is ANQGSEA. The CDR3 covers 14 residues. The V end was cut by 7 bases, the J end by 0 bases, with 15 bases between. The CDR3 loop reads CSADGGEMNTEAFF. Here the CDR3 DNA reads TGCAGCGCCGACGGGGGGGAAATGAACACTGAAGCTTTCTTT.

The V call is TRBV20-1, the J call TRBJ2-3; 9 bases agree with TRBD2. Germline-derived CDR1 and CDR2 are DFQATT and SNEGSKA (reference sequence). The CDR3 loop spans 16 amino acids. Unmatched junction bases numbered 11, after V lost 5 bases and J lost 2 bases. CDR3 sequence reads: CSASTPSGAVTDTQYF. The CDR3 bases are TGCAGTGCTTCCACGCCTAGCGGGGCTGTCACAGATACGCAGTATTTT.

This clonotype was counted between two and nine times. This chain connects TRBV27 to TRBJ2-7, with 9 bases aligning to TRBD1. CDR1 is MNHEY, CDR2 SMNVEV, per germline (reference sequence). This CDR3 has 17 residues. The J segment lost 3 bases and the V segment lost 1 base, leaving 10 bases of the junction unmatched. The CDR3 is CASSLFAGQGHSYEQYF. DNA of the CDR3: TGTGCCAGCAGTTTATTTGCCGGACAGGGGCACAGCTACGAGCAGTACTTC.

This clonotype has only a few counts. CDR3 loop: CSANPRSVTNYGYTF. In DNA, the CDR3 is TGCAGTGCTAACCCTCGTTCGGTGACTAACTATGGCTACACCTTC. The chain carries TRBV20-1 and TRBJ1-2; D is undetermined. CDR3 length equals 15 residues. The V gene lost 4 bases and the J gene lost 0 bases, with 15 bases spanning the gap. Germline CDR1 DFQATT, CDR2 SNEGSKA (reference sequence).

The chain has TRBV20-1 and TRBJ2-1, with TRBD1 identical over 7 bases. The CDR3 has 15 amino acids. Trimming took 0 bases from V and 4 from J; bases not matched to a gene: 6. In germline, CDR1 is DFQATT, CDR2 SNEGSKA (reference sequence). In nucleotides, the CDR3 is TGCAGTGCTAGAGATCACCAGGGGGTGTACAATGAGCAGTTCTTC. Its protein product is CSARDHQGVYNEQFF.

The chain employs TRBV2 and TRBJ2-1; TRBD2 agrees at 14 bases. The J segment lost 9 bases and the V segment lost 6 bases, leaving 4 bases of the junction unmatched. The germline gives CDR1 SNHLY, CDR2 FYNNEI. There are 14 residues in the CDR3. The CDR3 here is CASRPGLAGAEQFF. In nucleotides, the CDR3 is TGTGCCAGCAGACCGGGACTAGCGGGAGCTGAGCAGTTCTTC.

The chain recombines TRBV14 with TRBJ1-1; D might be TRBD1 (5 bases). V was shortened by 3 bases and J by 0 bases, with 8 bases between the two germline ends. CDR1 SGHDN and CDR2 FVKESK come from the germline V gene. This CDR3 is 14 amino acids long. The CDR3 reads CASSHWGMNTEAFF. The CDR3 DNA follows: TGTGCCAGCAGCCACTGGGGCATGAACACTGAAGCTTTCTTT.

In its sample, this clonotype was seen a few times. This chain joins TRBV4-1 and TRBJ2-1, with 10 nucleotides matching TRBD2. This CDR3 is built from 17 residues. The germline V gene has CDR1 MGHRA and CDR2 YSYEKL. J lost 0 bases, V lost 2 bases, and 4 bases had no gene match. The CDR3 bases are TGCGCCAGCAGCCAAACCTCTAGCGGGAGCTCCTACAATGAGCAGTTCTTC. Its translation: CASSQTSSGSSYNEQFF.

J is TRBJ2-7 and V is TRBV3-1; D may be TRBD1 (6 bases). The CDR3 has 15 residues. V was clipped by 1 base and J by 2 bases, with 12 bases between them. In germline, CDR1 is LGHDT, CDR2 YNNKEL (reference sequence). The CDR3 sequence: CASSQVRGHTYEQYF. Written as DNA, the CDR3 is TGTGCCAGCAGCCAAGTCCGGGGACATACCTACGAGCAGTACTTC.

Only a few counts were recorded for this clonotype. The chain couples TRBV4-1 to TRBJ2-3; possible D gene TRBD2, 6 bases. The germline V gene has CDR1 MGHRA and CDR2 YSYEKL. V was pared by 2 bases and J by 1 base, with 19 bases between. The CDR3 runs 18 residues. CDR3 sequence reads: CASSQNLVRDSGTDTQYF. Written as DNA, the CDR3 is TGCGCCAGCAGCCAAAATTTAGTGAGGGACTCCGGCACAGATACGCAGTATTTT.

Only one count was recorded for this clonotype. The rearrangement joins TRBV24-1 to TRBJ1-2, with D possibly being TRBD1 (6 bases). Germline values: CDR1 KGHDR, CDR2 SFDVKD. The CDR3 totals 14 residues. V lost 1 base to trimming and J lost 6 bases, with 11 bases between them. CDR3 region: CATSDFQGQDGYTF. In DNA form, the CDR3 reads TGTGCCACCAGTGATTTTCAGGGGCAGGATGGCTACACCTTC.

The J gene is TRBJ1-6, the V gene TRBV4-3; no definite D call. Germline loops: CDR1 LGHNA, CDR2 YSLEER. The CDR3 runs 15 residues. The V and J ends lost 0 bases and 10 bases respectively, with 13 bases between them. The DNA for the CDR3 is TGCGCCAGCAGCCAAGATATCAGCAGGTCCTCACCCCTCCACTTT. Translation gives CASSQDISRSSPLHF.

The chain is built from TRBV18 and TRBJ2-7, with 9 nucleotides matching TRBD2. Germline V gene sequence: CDR1 KGHSH, CDR2 LQKENI. V was pared by 5 bases and J by 3 bases, with 2 bases of the junction left unmatched. The CDR3 consists of 13 residues. The CDR3 DNA is TGTGCCAGCTCAGAGACTAGCGGCTACGAGCAGTACTTC. This gives the protein CASSETSGYEQYF. The full variable domain, in which reference TRBV18 and TRBJ2-7 provide the parts outside the CDR3, is NAGVMQNPRHLVRRRGQEARLRCSPMKGHSHVYWYRQLPEEGLKFMVYLQKENIIDESGMPKERFSAEFPKEGPSILRIQQVVRGDSAAYFCASSETSGYEQYFGPGTRLTVT.

This clonotype was seen only a few times. The V call is TRBV7-2, the J call TRBJ1-2, with 9 nucleotides matching TRBD1. The CDR3 contains 16 residues. The germline gives CDR1 SGHTA, CDR2 FQGNSA. J was trimmed by 5 bases and V by 1 base; bases with no gene match: 8. The CDR3 sequence is CASSLEPGQGAYGYTF. In DNA, the CDR3 is TGTGCCAGCAGCTTAGAACCGGGACAGGGCGCTTATGGCTACACCTTC.

CDR3 region: CASSLGTYPNIQYF. For the CDR3, the DNA is TGTGCCAGCAGCTTAGGGACTTACCCTAACATTCAGTACTTC. J is TRBJ2-4 and V is TRBV7-2; possible D gene TRBD2, 5 bases. The CDR3 totals 14 residues. Germline loops: CDR1 SGHTA, CDR2 FQGNSA. V was cut by 1 base and J by 7 bases, with 11 bases left in between.